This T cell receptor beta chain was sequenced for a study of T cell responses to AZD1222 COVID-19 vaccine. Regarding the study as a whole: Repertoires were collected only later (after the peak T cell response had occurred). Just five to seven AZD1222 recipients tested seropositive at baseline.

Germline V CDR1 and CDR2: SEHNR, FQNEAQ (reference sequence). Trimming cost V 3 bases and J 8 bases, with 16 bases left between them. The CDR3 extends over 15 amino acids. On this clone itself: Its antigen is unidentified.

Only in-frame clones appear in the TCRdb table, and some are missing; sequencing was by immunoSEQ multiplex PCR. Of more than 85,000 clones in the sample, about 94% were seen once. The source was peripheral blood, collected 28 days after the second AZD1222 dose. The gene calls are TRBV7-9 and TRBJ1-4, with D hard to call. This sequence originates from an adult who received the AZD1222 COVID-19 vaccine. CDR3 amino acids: CASSFNSGLLEKLFF. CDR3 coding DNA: TGTGCCAGCAGCTTTAATTCGGGTTTGTTAGAAAAACTGTTTTTT.